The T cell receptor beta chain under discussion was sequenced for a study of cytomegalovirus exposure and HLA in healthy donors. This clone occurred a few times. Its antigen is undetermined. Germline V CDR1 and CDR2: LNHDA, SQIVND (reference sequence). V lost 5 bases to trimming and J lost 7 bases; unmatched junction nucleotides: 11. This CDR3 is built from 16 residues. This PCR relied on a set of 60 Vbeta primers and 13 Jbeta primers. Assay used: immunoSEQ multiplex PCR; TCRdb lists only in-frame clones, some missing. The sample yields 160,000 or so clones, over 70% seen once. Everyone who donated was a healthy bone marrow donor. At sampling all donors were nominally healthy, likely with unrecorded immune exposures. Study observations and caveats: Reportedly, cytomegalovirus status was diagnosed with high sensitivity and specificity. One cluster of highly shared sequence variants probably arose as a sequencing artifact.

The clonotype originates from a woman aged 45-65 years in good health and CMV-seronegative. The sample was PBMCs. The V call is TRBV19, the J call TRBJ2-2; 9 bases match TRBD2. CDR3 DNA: TGTGCCAGTAGTCTTAGCGGGAGCTTAGCGGTCGGGGAGCTGTTTTTT. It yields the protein CASSLSGSLAVGELFF.